This TCR beta chain was obtained from a study of CD8 T cells in Susac syndrome. Study observations and caveats: CD8+ clones in Susac expanded most in TEMRA cells and active patients. It was acknowledged in the study that the number of individuals who were included in its TCR sequencing and HLA analysis was relatively small.

The CDR3 has 19 amino acids. V lost 5 bases and J lost 1; bases outside the gene matches: 13. Germline loops: CDR1 SGHTA, CDR2 FQGTGA. On this clonotype: Its matching antigen is unknown.

It was with random hexamers that about 0.45 to 1 ug RNA was reverse transcribed. Amplification of TCR beta CDR3 was carried out by immunoSEQ multiplex PCR, which covered 54 Vbeta and 13 Jbeta segments. MiXCR, run by TCRdb on the immunoSEQ multiplex PCR reads, gives a single entry per CDR3 protein. The sample carries around 150,000 distinct CDR3 sequences, 85% to 95% recorded once. Negative isolation was applied to CD8+ and CD4+ T cells, and FACS enrichment was applied to TEMRA cells. The J gene is TRBJ2-3, the V gene TRBV7-3, with TRBD2 matching over 12 bases. Sequenced sample: CD8+ T cells from PBMCs. The TCR comes from a human donor with Susac syndrome. The CDR3 DNA is TGTGCCAGCAGCGCGATGACTAGCGGGAGACCCGTCGGCACAGATACGCAGTATTTT. Amino acids: CASSAMTSGRPVGTDTQYF.